The 2 T cell receptor beta chains below were found in one sample sequenced in a study of shared clonotypes between healthy human individuals (TCRdb year 2020). Preparation of the library involved the immunoSEQ multiplex PCR assay. TCRdb took this table from immuneACCESS and kept in-frame rearrangements with V and J called. Such tables lack part of the clones; where checked against another copy, unresolved V genes explain under half of the gap, and the rest is unexplained. The sample has more than 2,000,000 clones on record, approximately 95% of them singletons. Together, the top ten hold 0.39% of the sample. The source material was naive CD4+ T cells from PBMCs. According to the study, the label for this sample's cell subset or site signals: CD45RA+ positively selected. Receptor source: a man aged 18 to 30 in good health. Some clones in this sample may be carry-over from other donors' samples.

CDR3 bases: TGTGCCAGCAGTCGAGACCAGGGGCAAGCGGCTTTCTTT. As protein: CASSRDQGQAAFF. The J gene is TRBJ1-1, the V gene TRBV7-9, with a weak D call TRBD1 (6 bases). CDR3 length equals 13 residues. Germline V gene sequence: CDR1 SEHNR, CDR2 FQNEAQ (reference sequence). Trimming took 6 bases from V and 11 from J, leaving 19 bases between them.

The DNA of the CDR3 is TGTGCCAGCAGGGGGGCTACGGCAGGGGGCGCCCTCCCTCTCTCCGGCTACACCTTC. Its translation: CASRGATAGGALPLSGYTF. The chain combines TRBV28 with TRBJ1-2, with 8 bases matching TRBD1. Looked up from germline, CDR1 is MDHEN and CDR2 is SYDVKM. This CDR3 has 19 amino acids. V dropped 6 bases and J dropped 8; count of bases not matched to a gene: 26.